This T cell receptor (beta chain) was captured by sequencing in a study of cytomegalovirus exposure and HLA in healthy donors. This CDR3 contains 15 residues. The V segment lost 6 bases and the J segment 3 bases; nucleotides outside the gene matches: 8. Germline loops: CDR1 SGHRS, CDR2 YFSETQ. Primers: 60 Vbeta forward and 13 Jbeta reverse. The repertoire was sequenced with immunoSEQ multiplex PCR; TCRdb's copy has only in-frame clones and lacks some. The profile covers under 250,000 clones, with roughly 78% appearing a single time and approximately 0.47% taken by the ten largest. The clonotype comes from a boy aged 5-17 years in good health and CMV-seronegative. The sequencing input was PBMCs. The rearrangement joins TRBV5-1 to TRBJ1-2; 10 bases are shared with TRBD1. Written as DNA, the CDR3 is TGCGCCAGCACCATGACAGGGGGCTTGGACTATGGCTACACCTTC. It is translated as CASTMTGGLDYGYTF.